A single sample gave rise to the 20 T cell receptor beta chains below, sequenced in a study of blood T cell repertoires in COVID-19. Assay used: immunoSEQ multiplex PCR; TCRdb lists only in-frame clones, some missing. Of 110,000 or so clones in the sample, approximately 79% were seen once. The material sequenced was peripheral blood. Receptors were obtained from a man aged 50 or older with acute or convalescent COVID-19.

The gene calls are TRBV2 and TRBJ1-4; 10 bases agree with TRBD1. The CDR3 consists of 16 residues. Trimming removed 6 bases from V and 7 bases from J; junction bases left unmatched: 11. Germline CDR1 and CDR2: SNHLY and FYNNEI. CDR3 sequence: CASSPGGGQGFEKLFF. CDR3 in DNA: TGTGCCAGCAGCCCTGGAGGGGGACAGGGGTTTGAAAAACTGTTTTTT.

V gene TRBV10-3 combines with J gene TRBJ1-1, with TRBD1 as a possible D gene (5 bases). This CDR3 comprises 13 residues. The germline V gene encodes CDR1 ENHRY and CDR2 SYGVKD. Trimming took 3 bases from V and 10 from J, leaving 15 bases between them. The CDR3 spells CAISDGGKPPAFF. The CDR3 DNA reads as TGTGCCATCAGTGATGGGGGGAAACCTCCAGCTTTCTTT.

This clone came up once. At the DNA level, this CDR3 is encoded by other sequences in the same sample as well. This chain joins TRBV3-1 (or the pseudogene TRBV3-2) and TRBJ1-3; unclear D gene. Per the germline V gene, CDR1 is LGHDT and CDR2 is YNNKEL (reference sequence). The CDR3 consists of 15 residues. V lost 0 bases and J lost 0, with 6 bases in between. The chain's CDR3 is CASSQDTGSGNTIYF. The CDR3 DNA follows: TGTGCCAGCAGCCAAGATACGGGCTCTGGAAACACCATATATTTT.

The V call is TRBV6-5, the J call TRBJ1-1; weak D call: TRBD1 (6 bases). V lost 4 bases to trimming and J lost 4 bases, with 13 bases between them. The length of the CDR3 is 14 residues. Looked up from germline, CDR1 is MNHEY and CDR2 is SVGAGI. Here the CDR3 reads CASSLSGVSTEAFF. The CDR3 nucleotides read TGTGCCAGCAGTTTGTCAGGGGTGAGCACTGAAGCTTTCTTT.

This rearrangement joins TRBV24-1 to TRBJ2-1; 16 bases fit TRBD2. The germline CDR1 and CDR2 sequences are KGHDR and SFDVKD. J lost 2 bases, V lost 6 bases, and 6 bases had no gene match. This CDR3 region has 18 residues. CDR3 sequence (DNA): TGTGCCACCAGTCAACCGGGACTAGCGGGGGGGCCCTACAATGAGCAGTTCTTC. Translating gives CATSQPGLAGGPYNEQFF.

This clone occurred a few times. V usage is TRBV4-2 and J usage is TRBJ2-7; weak D call: TRBD2 (7 bases). The CDR3 extends over 16 amino acids. Germline CDR1 LGHNA, CDR2 YNFKEQ. V was cut by 7 bases and J by 1 base, with 20 bases left in between. CDR3 in amino acids: CASTTRGGDTSYEQYF. DNA for the CDR3: TGTGCCAGCACCACAAGGGGGGGGGATACTTCCTACGAGCAGTACTTC.

The rearrangement links TRBV9 to TRBJ2-5; 8 bases align to TRBD1. This CDR3 has 14 amino acids. V shed 4 bases and J 1 base; nucleotides not matched to a gene: 3. In germline, CDR1 is SGDLS, CDR2 YYNGEE. The chain's CDR3 is CASSIQGAQETQYF. As DNA, the CDR3 is TGTGCCAGCAGCATCCAGGGGGCCCAAGAGACCCAGTACTTC.

This chain joins TRBV27 and TRBJ2-7; tentatively, D is TRBD2 (5 bases). CDR1 is MNHEY, CDR2 SMNVEV, per germline (reference sequence). The CDR3 is 14 residues long. Trimming shortened V by 2 bases and J by 3 bases, and 11 bases separated the two germline ends. CDR3 nucleotides: TGTGCCAGCAGTTTAGCGGGTCCCAACTACGAGCAGTACTTC. Protein sequence: CASSLAGPNYEQYF.

V usage is TRBV6-5 and J usage is TRBJ2-3; 9 nucleotides match TRBD1. The CDR3 runs to 15 residues. V was pared by 7 bases and J by 1 base, with 6 bases of the junction left unmatched. Germline CDR1 reads MNHEY; CDR2 reads SVGAGI. This CDR3 is CASTTGGEGTDTQYF. The CDR3 nucleotides read TGTGCCAGCACCACAGGGGGCGAGGGCACAGATACGCAGTATTTT.

The chain carries TRBV5-6 and TRBJ2-7; TRBD2 aligns across 10 bases. The junction had 1 base not matched to a gene; V was cut back by 1 base and J by 3 bases. The CDR3 consists of 14 residues. In germline, CDR1 is SGHDT, CDR2 YYEEEE. CDR3 nucleotides: TGTGCCAGCAGCTTGCTAGCGGGGGACTACGAGCAGTACTTC. Amino acids: CASSLLAGDYEQYF.

The chain has TRBV5-1 and TRBJ2-3; weak D call: TRBD1 (6 bases). Trimming shortened V by 4 bases and J by 2 bases, and 14 bases separated the two germline ends. Germline V gene data show CDR1 as SGHRS and CDR2 as YFSETQ. The CDR3 covers 15 residues. The CDR3 region has the DNA TGCGCCAGCAGCCTCGGAGGACAGCCCACAGATACGCAGTATTTT. Residues: CASSLGGQPTDTQYF. The variable domain in full, with the rest retrieved from reference TRBV5-1 and TRBJ2-3, is KAGVTQTPRYLIKTRGQQVTLSCSPISGHRSVSWYQQTPGQGLQFLFEYFSETQRNKGNFPGRFSGRQFSNSRSEMNVSTLELGDSALYLCASSLGGQPTDTQYFGPGTRLTVL.

The chain couples TRBV5-4 to TRBJ1-6; D possibly corresponds to TRBD1 (6 bases). This CDR3 comprises 13 residues. Looked up from germline, CDR1 is SGHNT and CDR2 is YYREEE (reference sequence). V lost 0 bases and J lost 9, with 7 bases in between. CDR3 DNA sequence: TGTGCCAGCAGCTTGGACAGGGTTTCACCCCTCCACTTT. Its translation is CASSLDRVSPLHF. The whole variable domain, filled in from reference TRBV5-4 and TRBJ1-6, reads ETGVTQSPTHLIKTRGQQVTLRCSSQSGHNTVSWYQQALGQGPQFIFQYYREEENGRGNFPPRFSGLQFPNYSSELNVNALELDDSALYLCASSLDRVSPLHFGNGTRLTVT.

V gene TRBV7-9 combines with J gene TRBJ1-4; 7 nucleotides line up with TRBD1. The CDR3 is 14 residues long. Germline V gives CDR1 SEHNR, CDR2 FQNEAQ (reference sequence). V lost 5 bases, J lost 6 bases, and 6 bases stayed unmatched. This CDR3 is CASSPSGTDEKLFF. Written as DNA, the CDR3 is TGTGCCAGCAGCCCCTCAGGGACAGATGAAAAACTGTTTTTT.

The chain links TRBV4-1 to TRBJ1-5; tentative D call: TRBD1 (5 bases). CDR1 MGHRA and CDR2 YSYEKL come from the germline V gene. CDR3 length equals 14 residues. V lost 0 bases to trimming and J lost 12 bases, with 15 bases between them. The CDR3: CASSQEGSGGVQHF. The CDR3 DNA follows: TGCGCCAGCAGCCAAGAAGGGTCGGGAGGGGTCCAGCATTTT.

The chain combines TRBV30 with TRBJ2-3; 13 positions match TRBD2. With V trimmed by 0 bases and J by 2 bases, 8 bases remained unmatched. The CDR3 extends over 18 amino acids. Germline lookup yields CDR1 GTSNPN and CDR2 SVGIG (reference sequence). CDR3 sequence (DNA): TGTGCCTGGAGTGTACTCACTAGCGGGGGGGCCCTCACAGATACGCAGTATTTT. Protein: CAWSVLTSGGALTDTQYF.

The rearrangement links TRBV19 to TRBJ1-6, with a possible D match to TRBD1 (5 bases). In germline, CDR1 is LNHDA, CDR2 SQIVND (reference sequence). The V gene lost 8 bases and the J gene lost 6 bases, with 14 bases spanning the gap. The CDR3 runs 14 residues. The CDR3 is CASWSPQGNSPLHF. The DNA of the CDR3 is TGTGCCAGTTGGAGCCCGCAGGGTAATTCACCCCTCCACTTT. The complete variable domain, with remaining parts taken from reference TRBV19 and TRBJ1-6, reads DGGITQSPKYLFRKEGQNVTLSCEQNLNHDAMYWYRQDPGQGLRLIYYSQIVNDFQKGDIAEGYSVSREKKESFPLTVTSAQKNPTAFYLCASWSPQGNSPLHFGNGTRLTVT.

The chain links TRBV19 to TRBJ2-1, with TRBD1 matching over 7 bases. V trimming: 5 bases; J trimming: 7 bases; junction bases outside the gene matches: 5. CDR3 length equals 13 residues. CDR1 is LNHDA, CDR2 SQIVND, per germline (reference sequence). For the CDR3, the DNA is TGTGCCAGTAGTTGGCAGGGGGAGAATGAGCAGTTCTTC. This gives the protein CASSWQGENEQFF.

This chain uses TRBV10-3 with TRBJ2-3; possibly TRBD2 for D (6 bases). Trimming pared 2 bases from V and 3 bases from J, leaving 12 bases between. The CDR3 loop spans 15 amino acids. Germline V gives CDR1 ENHRY, CDR2 SYGVKD. For the CDR3, the DNA is TGTGCCATCAGTGAGGGATTAGCGGATACAGATACGCAGTATTTT. Protein: CAISEGLADTDTQYF.

The chain recombines TRBV2 with TRBJ2-7; no definite D call. V was clipped by 4 bases and J by 4 bases, with 11 bases between them. CDR1 SNHLY and CDR2 FYNNEI come from the germline V gene. The CDR3 contains 13 residues. The CDR3 DNA sequence: TGTGCCAGCAGTGTCAGGCATGCATACGAGCAGTACTTC. Translated, it gives CASSVRHAYEQYF.

The chain employs TRBV19 and TRBJ2-1; TRBD1 aligns across 9 bases. The germline V gene encodes CDR1 LNHDA and CDR2 SQIVND (reference sequence). This CDR3 comprises 16 residues. V shed 3 bases and J 2 bases; nucleotides not matched to a gene: 5. The CDR3 DNA sequence: TGTGCCAGTAGTATGTCTGGGACAGGGCCCTACAATGAGCAGTTCTTC. Translating gives CASSMSGTGPYNEQFF.